This TCR beta chain was recorded in a study of T cell responses to AZD1222 COVID-19 vaccine. Sequencing used immunoSEQ multiplex PCR; TCRdb keeps in-frame clones, though not all of them. The sample lists around 160,000 clones, 94% occurring once. Germline CDR1 and CDR2: LGHDT and YNNKEL (reference sequence). This CDR3 has 16 amino acids. The trim removed 3 bases at V and 1 base at J, leaving 6 bases unmatched. The sequenced sample was peripheral blood, obtained 28 days after the second AZD1222 dose. The chain recombines TRBV3-1 (or the pseudogene TRBV3-2) with TRBJ2-7; TRBD2 matches 10 bases. The sequence was collected from an adult who received the AZD1222 COVID-19 vaccine. The DNA for the CDR3 is TGTGCCAGCAGCCACGTTAGCGGGAGGTCTTCCTACGAGCAGTACTTC. Amino acids: CASSHVSGRSSYEQYF.